Presented here are 22 T cell receptor beta chains from one specimen sequenced in a study of molecular identifiers for immune sequencing clone quantification. TCRdb re-derived calls from the PCR reads in MiXCR, one entry per CDR3 protein. Of around 460,000 distinct CDR3 sequences in the sample, around a fifth were seen once. Sequencing input: naive CD8+ T cells from blood, with Jurkat cell RNA spiked in. As to subset: FACS-sorted CD8+CD4-CCR7+CD45RA+ naive T cells. Source of these receptors: a human donor in good health. Some libraries in this study had Jurkat cell RNA spiked in.

This clonotype was seen a handful of times. The rearrangement links TRBV27 to TRBJ2-7; unclear D gene. V dropped 0 bases and J dropped 2 bases, with 11 bases sitting between them. Germline V gene data show CDR1 as MNHEY and CDR2 as SMNVEV (reference sequence). The CDR3 totals 15 residues. The CDR3 bases are TGTGCCAGCAGTTTATCTAGTCCCGTGCCCTACGAGCAGTACTTC. Residues: CASSLSSPVPYEQYF.

This clonotype was observed a few times. The V and J genes are TRBV20-1 and TRBJ2-7; 7 positions match TRBD2. Per germline, CDR1 DFQATT and CDR2 SNEGSKA (reference sequence). J was trimmed by 4 bases and V by 0 bases; bases with no gene match: 9. This CDR3 comprises 15 residues. The CDR3 DNA reads as TGCAGTGCTAGAGAGATAGCGGGTGACTTTTACGAGCAGTACTTC. Translation: CSAREIAGDFYEQYF.

Ten or more counts support this clonotype. The rearrangement uses TRBV28 and TRBJ2-3, with 10 bases lining up with TRBD2. The V and J ends lost 1 base and 2 bases, in that order; junction bases with no gene match: 3. The CDR3 consists of 16 residues. Germline assignment: CDR1 MDHEN and CDR2 SYDVKM. The CDR3 spells CASSLSTSGNTDTQYF. Written as DNA, the CDR3 is TGTGCCAGCAGTTTATCAACTAGCGGGAACACAGATACGCAGTATTTT. Full variable domain (outside the CDR3, taken from reference TRBV28 and TRBJ2-3): DVKVTQSSRYLVKRTGEKVFLECVQDMDHENMFWYRQDPGLGLRLIYFSYDVKMKEKGDIPEGYSVSREKKERFSLILESASTNQTSMYLCASSLSTSGNTDTQYFGPGTRLTVL.

The chain joins TRBV19 to TRBJ2-7; TRBD2 agrees at 12 bases. CDR1 is LNHDA and CDR2 is SQIVND in the germline V gene (reference sequence). There are 14 residues in the CDR3. J was trimmed by 5 bases and V by 5 bases; bases with no gene match: 4. DNA for the CDR3: TGTGCCAGTAGTCCGAGGACTAGCGGGAACGAGCAGTACTTC. It yields the protein CASSPRTSGNEQYF.

This clonotype was observed many times. The V call is TRBV29-1, the J call TRBJ2-4; D may correspond to TRBD1 or TRBD2 (5 bases each). CDR3 length: 15 residues. With 6 bases removed from V and 0 bases from J, the gap between germline ends came to 15 bases. CDR1 and CDR2 (germline): SQVTM, ANQGSEA. This CDR3 reads CSVVGTSLAKNIQYF. The CDR3 DNA sequence: TGCAGCGTCGTAGGGACGAGTCTAGCCAAAAACATTCAGTACTTC. The whole variable domain, remainder taken from reference TRBV29-1 and TRBJ2-4, is SAVISQKPSRDICQRGTSLTIQCQVDSQVTMMFWYRQQPGQSLTLIATANQGSEATYESGFVIDKFPISRPNLTFSTLTVSNMSPEDSSIYLCSVVGTSLAKNIQYFGAGTRLSVL.

The table lists this clonotype with many counts. The chain employs TRBV19 and TRBJ1-5; possibly TRBD1 for D (5 bases). Germline V gene data show CDR1 as LNHDA and CDR2 as SQIVND (reference sequence). V was shortened by 0 bases and J by 2 bases, with 11 bases between the two germline ends. This CDR3 is built from 16 residues. The CDR3 DNA reads TGTGCCAGTAGTATAGACGGGGGGTTCGGCAATCAGCCCCAGCATTTT. This gives the protein CASSIDGGFGNQPQHF.

This clonotype was detected ten times or more. This chain connects TRBV7-8 to TRBJ2-3, with D possibly being TRBD2 (6 bases). V lost 4 bases to trimming and J lost 5 bases, with 16 bases between them. Germline V lookup: CDR1 SGHVS, CDR2 FQNEAQ. The CDR3 is 15 amino acids. The CDR3 reads CASSSSRAREDTQYF. CDR3 bases: TGTGCCAGCAGCTCCTCTAGAGCGCGGGAAGATACGCAGTATTTT.

Points on this clonotype: Given a much more abundant clone one base away, this may be a read error. V usage is TRBV5-3 and J usage is TRBJ2-3, with D perhaps matching TRBD2 (6 bases). TRBV5-3 is given ORF status, its function remaining uncertain. The CDR3 consists of 13 residues. Deletions cut 9 bases from V and 1 base from J, with 12 bases between. CDR3 sequence reads: CANAREGTDTQYF. For the CDR3, the DNA is TGTGCCAACGCCAGGGAGGGCACAGATACGCAGTATTTT.

V gene TRBV20-1 combines with J gene TRBJ1-3; D perhaps matches TRBD1 (5 bases). Germline CDR1 reads DFQATT; CDR2 reads SNEGSKA (reference sequence). V shed 1 base and J shed 2 bases, with 12 bases lying between them. The CDR3 sequence is 15 residues long. The CDR3 nucleotides read TGCAGTGCTAGAGGTATAAGGGGCACTGGAAACACCATATATTTT. As protein: CSARGIRGTGNTIYF.

This clonotype came up many times. This chain uses TRBV6-1 with TRBJ2-2; tentative D call: TRBD1 (5 bases). There are 15 residues in the CDR3. V was clipped by 1 base and J by 0 bases, with 6 bases between them. Germline V CDR1 and CDR2: MNHNS, SASEGT. Here the CDR3 DNA reads TGTGCCAGCAGTGAAGACAGGACGAACACCGGGGAGCTGTTTTTT. This codes for CASSEDRTNTGELFF.

V is TRBV5-6 and J is TRBJ1-1; D is unresolved. V was clipped by 0 bases and J by 1 base, with 13 bases between them. Germline lookup yields CDR1 SGHDT and CDR2 YYEEEE. The CDR3 spans 16 residues. The CDR3 nucleotides read TGTGCCAGCAGCTTGGGGTGGGTAGCCGAGAACACTGAAGCTTTCTTT. Encoded protein: CASSLGWVAENTEAFF. The complete variable domain, with remaining parts taken from reference TRBV5-6 and TRBJ1-1, reads DAGVTQSPTHLIKTRGQQVTLRCSPKSGHDTVSWYQQALGQGPQFIFQYYEEEERQRGNFPDRFSGHQFPNYSSELNVNALLLGDSALYLCASSLGWVAENTEAFFGQGTRLTVV.

V is TRBV7-9 and J is TRBJ1-2; TRBD1 matches 8 bases. The trim removed 3 bases at V and 6 bases at J, leaving 6 bases unmatched. This CDR3 has 14 residues. Looked up from germline, CDR1 is SEHNR and CDR2 is FQNEAQ (reference sequence). The CDR3 DNA follows: TGTGCCAGCAGCTTTCAGGGGGCTGGGAATGGCTACACCTTC. This gives the protein CASSFQGAGNGYTF.

This clonotype was counted between two and nine times. The chain recombines TRBV19 with TRBJ1-1; possibly TRBD1 for D (5 bases). Germline V gives CDR1 LNHDA, CDR2 SQIVND (reference sequence). V dropped 3 bases and J dropped 4 bases, with 9 bases sitting between them. This CDR3 is 13 amino acids long. The CDR3 DNA reads as TGTGCCAGTAGTATTTCAGGGACCACTGAAGCTTTCTTT. Protein product: CASSISGTTEAFF.

This chain uses TRBV19 with TRBJ2-3; D may be TRBD1 (6 bases). The germline V and J ends were trimmed by 2 bases and 4 bases, with 28 bases remaining between them. Germline V gene data show CDR1 as LNHDA and CDR2 as SQIVND (reference sequence). The CDR3 has 20 amino acids. DNA for the CDR3: TGTGCCAGTAGTATATTGGGGGACATAAAAAGTGCTCGTCGCGCAGATACGCAGTATTTT. This encodes CASSILGDIKSARRADTQYF.

This clonotype was recorded many times. CDR3 protein: CASSQRIGQIPETQYF. The DNA for the CDR3 is TGCGCCAGCAGCCAGCGAATCGGGCAGATCCCGGAGACCCAGTACTTC. The J gene is TRBJ2-5, the V gene TRBV4-3; D uncertain. The CDR3 is made up of 16 amino acids. Germline lookup yields CDR1 LGHNA and CDR2 YSLEER. V was pared by 3 bases and J by 5 bases, with 19 bases between.

The sample holds many counts of this clonotype. The chain carries TRBV29-1 and TRBJ2-3; 7 bases are shared with TRBD1. The length of the CDR3 is 14 residues. The V and J ends lost 4 bases and 4 bases, in that order; junction bases with no gene match: 8. The germline V gene encodes CDR1 SQVTM and CDR2 ANQGSEA. For the CDR3, the DNA is TGCAGCGTTGTGACAGGGATGGGGGCAGATACGCAGTATTTT. This codes for CSVVTGMGADTQYF.

This clonotype was seen a few times. The chain has TRBV19 and TRBJ1-5; D not resolved. The CDR3 is 15 amino acids. CDR1 is LNHDA, CDR2 SQIVND, per germline (reference sequence). V was trimmed by 3 bases and J by 1 base, leaving 10 bases between them. The chain's CDR3 is CASSIRHASNQPQHF. In DNA, the CDR3 is TGTGCCAGTAGTATCCGACACGCCAGCAATCAGCCCCAGCATTTT.

Many counts were recorded for this clonotype. The V gene is TRBV13, the J gene TRBJ1-4, with D possibly matching TRBD1 (6 bases). Looked up from germline, CDR1 is PRHDT and CDR2 is FYEKMQ (reference sequence). There are 15 residues in the CDR3. The V end was cut by 2 bases, the J end by 5 bases, with 12 bases between. This CDR3 is CASSLSGGLNEKLFF. The CDR3 region has the DNA TGTGCCAGCAGCTTATCGGGGGGCCTAAATGAAAAACTGTTTTTT.

Concerning this clonotype: The missing conserved phenylalanine or tryptophan at the end of this CDR3 makes a read error likely. This rearrangement joins TRBV6-4 to TRBJ1-1; 7 nucleotides agree with TRBD1. The CDR3 has 15 residues. Germline V lookup: CDR1 MRHNA, CDR2 SNTAGT. The junction had 5 bases not matched to a gene; V was cut back by 0 bases and J by 4 bases. The CDR3 spells CASSDSAGGGTEAFI. The DNA for the CDR3 is TGTGCCAGCAGTGACTCGGCAGGGGGAGGCACTGAAGCTTTCATT.

A note on this clonotype: Being one base from a much bigger clone, this may be a read error. This sequence joins TRBV29-1 and TRBJ2-2; TRBD1 might be the D (5 bases). The CDR3 is made up of 13 amino acids. The germline gives CDR1 SQVTM, CDR2 ANQGSEA. In DNA, the CDR3 is TGCGGCGTCGACAGAGAGTCGACCGGGGAGCTGTTTTTT. Its translation: CGVDRESTGELFF.

This clonotype has a count of ten or more. This sequence joins TRBV15 and TRBJ2-7; 7 bases map to TRBD1. There are 13 residues in the CDR3. V lost 2 bases and J lost 5; bases outside the gene matches: 3. Germline V gene sequence: CDR1 LNHNV, CDR2 YYDKDF (reference sequence). The CDR3 is CATSRPDRDEQYF. The CDR3 DNA sequence: TGTGCCACCAGCAGACCAGACAGGGACGAGCAGTACTTC.

Comments on this clonotype: At one end, the junction sequence differs from germline, possibly due to a read error. The chain combines TRBV6-6 with TRBJ1-2; 7 bases are a match to TRBD1. This CDR3 is built from 15 residues. Germline CDR1 MNHNY, CDR2 SVGAGI (reference sequence). The CDR3 DNA reads as TGTGCCAGCAGTCCGACGGGGACAGTACCGGATGGCGACACCTTC. Residues: CASSPTGTVPDGDTF.